The sequence of this T cell receptor beta chain was determined in a study of CD8+ T cells in alopecia areata. Regarding the study as a whole: While patients received tofacitinib, many expanded lesional clones remained present in scalp and blood. Normal scalp had lower clonality than lesional scalp, with alopecia totalis/universalis lesions showing this most strongly. Among the top 100, expanded CD8+ clones, as well as scalp clonality, were significantly decreased by tofacitinib. How baseline CD8+ expansion relates to response remains uncertain (there was one nonresponder).

The CDR3 runs to 14 residues. J was trimmed by 6 bases and V by 0 bases; bases with no gene match: 3. CDR1 is SGHRS and CDR2 is YFSETQ in the germline V gene. The authors extracted RNA and reverse transcribed it into cDNA as the sequencing template. The method was immunoSEQ multiplex PCR; TCRdb's version includes in-frame clones alone and lacks a portion of them. The table includes 140,000 to 150,000 clones, roughly 52% detected once. Treatment here: oral pan-JAK inhibitor, 5-10 mg twice daily. Regarding this clone: The antigen is undetermined.

This chain joins TRBV5-1 and TRBJ2-1, with TRBD1 identical over 7 bases. The sequence came from a human donor with alopecia areata. This material consisted of CD8+ T cells sorted from blood, taken at week 4, from a patient treated with tofacitinib. The CDR3 region is CASSLGQGINEQFF. The DNA of the CDR3 is TGCGCCAGCAGCTTGGGACAGGGAATCAATGAGCAGTTCTTC.